Each of the 6 T cell receptor beta chains below was sequenced from the same sample in a study of T cell repertoires in cytomegalovirus infection. TCRdb used MiXCR to reprocess the reads, holding one entry per CDR3 protein. The sample includes some 940,000 distinct CDR3 sequences, approximately 31% of them seen just once. Which antigens these TCRs recognize remains unknown. The starting material was cultured CD8+ T cells from PBMCs, obtained from culture after CMV antigen stimulation. Receptors originate from a human donor in good health (CMV status not recorded). Some clones in this sample may be carry-over from other donors' samples.

This clonotype was detected a few times. The rearrangement uses TRBV7-8 and TRBJ2-7, with TRBD1 identical over 10 bases. The germline V gene has CDR1 SGHVS and CDR2 FQNEAQ. CDR3 length equals 13 residues. V shed 8 bases, J shed 3 bases, and the junction held 4 bases outside the gene matches. For the CDR3, the DNA is TGTGCCAGCGGGACAGGGGCCGGCTACGAGCAGTACGTC. Its translation: CASGTGAGYEQYV.

This clonotype was seen ten or more times. The chain has TRBV7-2 and TRBJ2-5; a weak D match, TRBD2 (5 bases). V lost 5 bases to trimming and J lost 5 bases, with 21 bases between them. This CDR3 has 16 residues. CDR1 and CDR2 from the germline V gene are SGHTA and FQGNSA. The CDR3 is CASSVTRLLETETQYF. The CDR3 nucleotides read TGTGCCAGCAGCGTCACTAGGTTACTCGAAACGGAGACCCAGTACTTC.

This clonotype was recorded once. The rearrangement links TRBV12-3 or TRBV12-4 to TRBJ1-5; D may be TRBD1 (6 bases). This CDR3 region has 18 residues. The V gene lost 5 bases and the J gene lost 0 bases, with 20 bases spanning the gap. CDR3 amino acids: CASSVRDTTIDSNQPQHF. DNA for the CDR3: TGTGCCAGCAGTGTCCGGGACACCACCATTGATAGCAATCAGCCCCAGCATTTT.

The chain joins TRBV2 to TRBJ1-5; 11 bases are a match to TRBD1. Germline lookup yields CDR1 SNHLY and CDR2 FYNNEI. Trimming removed 6 bases from V and 4 bases from J; junction bases left unmatched: 8. The CDR3 has 16 amino acids. The CDR3 here is CASRDDGTGGNQPQHF. CDR3 DNA: TGTGCCAGCAGAGATGACGGGACAGGGGGAAATCAGCCCCAGCATTTT.

A note on this clonotype: This may arise from a read error, as a much more abundant clone is one base away. The V call is TRBV20-1, the J call TRBJ1-5; TRBD1 matches at 8 bases. Unmatched junction bases numbered 5, after V lost 2 bases and J lost 5 bases. The CDR3 covers 14 residues. Germline values: CDR1 DFQATT, CDR2 SNEGSKA (reference sequence). The CDR3 sequence is CSARPRTGYQPQHF. The CDR3 coding sequence is TGCAGTGCTAGACCGAGGACAGGGTATCAGCCCCAGCATTTT.

This clonotype was seen repeatedly, ten times or more. The chain is built from TRBV7-2 and TRBJ1-3; no definite D call. The V end lost 2 bases, the J end lost 2 bases, and 4 bases lay between the germline ends. Germline V CDR1 and CDR2: SGHTA, FQGNSA. The CDR3 sequence is 13 residues long. The CDR3 region is CASSLSTGNTIYF. In nucleotides, the CDR3 is TGTGCCAGCAGCTTATCTACTGGAAACACCATATATTTT.